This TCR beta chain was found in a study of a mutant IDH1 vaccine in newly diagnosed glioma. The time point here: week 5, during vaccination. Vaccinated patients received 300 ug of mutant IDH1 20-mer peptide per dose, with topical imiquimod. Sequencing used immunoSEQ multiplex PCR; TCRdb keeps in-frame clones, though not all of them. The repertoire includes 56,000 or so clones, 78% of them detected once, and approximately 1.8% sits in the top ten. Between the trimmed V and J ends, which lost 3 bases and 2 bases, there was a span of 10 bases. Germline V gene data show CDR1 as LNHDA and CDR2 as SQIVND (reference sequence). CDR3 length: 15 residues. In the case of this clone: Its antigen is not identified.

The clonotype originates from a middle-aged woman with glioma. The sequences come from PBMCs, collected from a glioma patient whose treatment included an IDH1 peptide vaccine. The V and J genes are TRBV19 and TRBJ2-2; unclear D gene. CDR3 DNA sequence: TGTGCCAGTAGTATTTGGGCACCTAACACCGGGGAGCTGTTTTTT. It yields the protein CASSIWAPNTGELFF.